This note documents a single TCR beta chain sequence. Methods used by the authors: Cell counts per sample came from amplifying reference gene primers. Generated by immunoSEQ multiplex PCR, the TCRdb table keeps only in-frame clones and is missing some. That table gives V, J and clone size, and the DNA gave D and trimming. The profile shows about 72,000 clones, 82% of them singletons. This sample was included in a study of blood T cell repertoires in COVID-19. Across the study: T cells, B-cell-depleted T cells, or PBMCs supplied cDNA or gDNA.

Germline V gene data show CDR1 as WNHNN and CDR2 as SYGVQD (reference sequence). Trimming removed 0 bases at V and 0 bases at J, with 12 bases between. The CDR3 extends over 17 amino acids. The chain has TRBV10-1 and TRBJ2-1; tentatively, D is TRBD2 (6 bases). The source of this sequence is a man between 60 and 70 years old with acute or convalescent COVID-19. The sequenced sample consisted of peripheral blood. The DNA of the CDR3 is TGCGCCAGCAGTGAGTCGGGGGGAGCGAGCTCCTACAATGAGCAGTTCTTC. Translation gives CASSESGGASSYNEQFF.